The entry that follows covers one T cell receptor beta chain sequence. This record comes from a study of radiation and T cells in renal cell carcinoma. Sequencing was performed with immunoSEQ multiplex PCR; in TCRdb, only in-frame clones are kept and a portion is missing. The table has some 120,000 clones, around 89% seen once. This CDR3 region has 11 residues. V was clipped by 5 bases and J by 6 bases, with 6 bases between them. Germline CDR1 and CDR2: SNHLY and FYNNEI. Stated time point: blood 2 weeks post-SBRT. Specified treatment: 15 Gy SBRT to primary tumor, nephrectomy 4 weeks later. This receptor was taken from a woman aged 70-85 years with renal cell carcinoma. The V gene is TRBV2, the J gene TRBJ2-3, with TRBD1 as a possible D gene (5 bases). Source: blood, taken from a patient whose treatment included radiotherapy and nephrectomy. DNA for the CDR3: TGTGCCAGCAGTTACAGGGATACGCAGTATTTT. This sequence encodes CASSYRDTQYF.